The entry below gives a single T cell receptor (delta chain) sequence along with its context. This clone's antigen is unknown. No much larger clone is present one base from it, and per-base qualities are unavailable. These data are taken from a study of delta chain sequences of gamma delta T cells listed by TCRdb under 2017. The trim is 3 bases for V and 0 bases for J, with a gap of 14 bases between the germline ends. The CDR3, cysteine through phenylalanine, is 14 amino acids long. The read is trimmed to its CDR3 DNA, 42 bases read in frame from base 1. CDR1 TVYSNPD and CDR2 GDNSRS are derived from the germline V gene (reference sequence). Receptors were amplified or captured by PCR. The sample was run on an Illumina MiSeq. TCRdb reprocessed the public data with the CATT caller; entries with the same nucleotide sequence were combined afterwards. Counted in this sample were about 3,400 delta-chain clones; 60% to 70% of them appeared once. Roughly 55% of the sample belongs to the ten largest clones.

The clonotype originates from a human donor with breast cancer. The sample was a tumor sample. The V and J genes are TRDV3 and TRDJ1; the D gene could be either TRDD2 or TRDD3, each agreeing at 5 bases. The DNA sequence is TGTGCCTTGTTCCTTGAGGGATACACCGATAAACTCATCTTT. This codes for CALFLEGYTDKLIF.